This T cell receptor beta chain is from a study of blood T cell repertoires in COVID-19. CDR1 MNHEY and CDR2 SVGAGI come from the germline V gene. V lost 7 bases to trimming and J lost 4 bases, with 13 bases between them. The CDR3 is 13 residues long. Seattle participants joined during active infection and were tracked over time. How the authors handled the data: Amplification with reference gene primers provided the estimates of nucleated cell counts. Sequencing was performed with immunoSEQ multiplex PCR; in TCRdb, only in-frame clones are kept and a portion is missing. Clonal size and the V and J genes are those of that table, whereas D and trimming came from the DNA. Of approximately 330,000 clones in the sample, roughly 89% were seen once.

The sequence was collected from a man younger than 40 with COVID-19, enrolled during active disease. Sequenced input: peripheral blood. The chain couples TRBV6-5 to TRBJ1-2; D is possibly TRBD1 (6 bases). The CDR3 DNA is TGTGCCAGCACTTTGGACAGCTCCTATGGCTACACCTTC. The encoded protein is CASTLDSSYGYTF.